Following are 13 T cell receptor beta chains from one sample sequenced in a study of blood T cells in healthy people across ages. Combining a sample-barcoded 5' primer with a J-beta primer mix, a second PCR ran for about 7 to 12 cycles. TCRdb independently ran MiXCR on the 5' RACE reads; one entry per CDR3 protein. The profile shows approximately 960,000 distinct CDR3 sequences, about 27% of them singletons. This same sample was also taken into another study, of T cells of mothers and their children.

The source material was blood. Every receptor here comes from a woman between 40 and 55 years old in good health.

This clonotype was seen once. V usage is TRBV2 and J usage is TRBJ1-6, with D possibly TRBD1 on 5 matching bases. The V and J ends lost 6 bases and 4 bases respectively, with 16 bases between them. The CDR3 is 16 residues long. The V gene's germline CDR1 is SNHLY and CDR2 FYNNEI. For the CDR3, the DNA is TGTGCCAGCAGCCAGCCCCGGGCAGGGTATAATTCACCCCTCCACTTT. Protein sequence: CASSQPRAGYNSPLHF.

This clonotype came up many times. The J gene is TRBJ2-5, the V gene TRBV28; 10 positions match TRBD2. This CDR3 region has 14 residues. From germline, CDR1 is MDHEN and CDR2 SYDVKM. The ends lost 7 bases at V and 5 bases at J; junction bases unmatched: 7. CDR3 in DNA: TGTGCCAGCAAACTAGCGGGGTCGCAGGAGACCCAGTACTTC. Protein sequence: CASKLAGSQETQYF.

The V and J genes are TRBV25-1 and TRBJ1-1; 8 nucleotides align to TRBD1. V dropped 4 bases and J dropped 5; count of bases not matched to a gene: 3. CDR1 is MGHDK and CDR2 is SYGVNS in the germline V gene. There are 13 residues in the CDR3. CDR3 coding DNA: TGTGCCAGCAGTGGCTACAGGGGGACTGAAGCTTTCTTT. Residues: CASSGYRGTEAFF. The whole variable domain, remainder taken from reference TRBV25-1 and TRBJ1-1, is EADIYQTPRYLVIGTGKKITLECSQTMGHDKMYWYQQDPGMELHLIHYSYGVNSTEKGDLSSESTVSRIRTEHFPLTLESARPSHTSQYLCASSGYRGTEAFFGQGTRLTVV.

This chain uses TRBV27 with TRBJ2-4, with 8 bases fitting TRBD1. The better agreement between TRBJ2-7 and the DNA end casts doubt on the J call. CDR1 MNHEY and CDR2 SMNVEV come from the germline V gene (reference sequence). The CDR3 sequence is 15 residues long. The CDR3 sequence is CASSLSGGPFYEQYF. CDR3 in DNA: TGTGCCAGCAGTTTGTCAGGGGGCCCCTTCTACGAGCAGTACTTC.

This clonotype has more than one count but fewer than ten. The chain recombines TRBV10-3 with TRBJ2-1; the match to TRBD1 covers 7 bases. The CDR3 consists of 14 residues. In germline, CDR1 is ENHRY, CDR2 SYGVKD. The junction had 12 bases not matched to a gene; V was cut back by 3 bases and J by 13 bases. The CDR3 DNA reads TGTGCCATCAGTGAAACACAGGGGTGGGAGACCCAGTTCTTC. Protein sequence: CAISETQGWETQFF.

The rearrangement links TRBV7-4 to TRBJ2-1; 7 nucleotides line up with TRBD2. The CDR3 is 13 residues long. V lost 9 bases, J lost 6 bases, and 8 bases stayed unmatched. The germline CDR1 and CDR2 sequences are SGHVT and SQSDAQ. The CDR3 DNA follows: TGTGCCAGTAAACCGGGACTACTCAATGAGCAGTTCTTC. This translates into CASKPGLLNEQFF.

This chain connects TRBV5-1 to TRBJ2-7, with 8 bases that match TRBD1. The assigned J gene may be wrong: the sequence end matches TRBJ2-5 better. Germline V gene data show CDR1 as SGHRS and CDR2 as YFSETQ. The CDR3 runs to 15 residues. The CDR3 nucleotides are TGCGCCAGCAGCTCGATGGACAGGGTTATAGAGACCCAGTACTTC. Protein: CASSSMDRVIETQYF.

This chain links TRBV20-1 with TRBJ1-1; D uncertain. This CDR3 spans 13 amino acids. V lost 3 bases to trimming and J lost 1 base, with 9 bases between them. The germline V gene has CDR1 DFQATT and CDR2 SNEGSKA (reference sequence). CDR3 in amino acids: CSASRGRNTEAFF. The CDR3 nucleotides are TGCAGTGCTAGCCGGGGTAGGAACACTGAAGCTTTCTTT.

This clonotype was observed once. This chain uses TRBV27 with TRBJ1-5; D is unclear. From germline, CDR1 is MNHEY and CDR2 SMNVEV (reference sequence). The CDR3 length is 14 residues. V lost 5 bases, J lost 7 bases, and 15 bases lay in between. CDR3: CASSPQSSGQPQHF. CDR3 nucleotides: TGTGCCAGCAGTCCTCAGTCCAGCGGACAGCCCCAGCATTTT.

At least ten counts were recorded for this clonotype. The chain couples TRBV4-1 to TRBJ2-1, with TRBD2 as a possible D gene (6 bases). Trimming took 0 bases from V and 5 from J, leaving 14 bases between them. CDR1 MGHRA and CDR2 YSYEKL come from the germline V gene. This CDR3 spans 16 amino acids. The CDR3 sequence is CASSQDWGLGNNEQFF. The CDR3 DNA sequence: TGCGCCAGCAGCCAAGATTGGGGACTGGGTAACAATGAGCAGTTCTTC.

The rearrangement uses TRBV6-6 and TRBJ2-1; D uncertain. The CDR3 is made up of 16 amino acids. The V gene's germline CDR1 is MNHNY and CDR2 SVGAGI (reference sequence). Between the trimmed V and J ends, which lost 0 bases and 1 base, there was a span of 10 bases. The DNA for the CDR3 is TGTGCCAGCAGTTACTCGGTAAGGTCGTCCTACAATGAGCAGTTCTTC. Translating it yields CASSYSVRSSYNEQFF.

V gene TRBV5-1 combines with J gene TRBJ2-7; 7 positions agree with TRBD2. V was clipped by 4 bases and J by 6 bases; unmatched bases: 10. CDR3 size: 14 residues. Germline CDR1 reads SGHRS; CDR2 reads YFSETQ. CDR3 nucleotide sequence: TGCGCCAGCAGCCAAGGACTAGTGGGGGTCGAGCAGTACTTC. Protein: CASSQGLVGVEQYF.

Worth noting for this clonotype: A much larger clone lies a single base off, so this may be a read error. The genes are TRBV6-6 and TRBJ1-2; D gene unclear. Germline V gene sequence: CDR1 MNHNY, CDR2 SVGAGI (reference sequence). The CDR3 runs to 13 residues. The CDR3 here is CTSSPGKNYGYTF. CDR3 DNA sequence: TGTACCAGCAGTCCCGGGAAGAACTATGGCTACACCTTC.